This T cell receptor beta chain was observed in a study of cytomegalovirus exposure and HLA in healthy donors. General study points: Within an earlier analysis, most TCR beta V segments proved productive either about 90% or about 30% of the time. Later work found most CMV-associated TCR beta chains apparently HLA-restricted. Across all donors, roughly uniform sequencing depth was an assumption of the presence/absence analyses.

Deletions cut 5 bases from V and 1 base from J, with 20 bases between. The CDR3 runs to 16 residues. The germline V gene has CDR1 GTSNPN and CDR2 SVGIG (reference sequence). PCR primers comprised 60 Vbeta and 13 Jbeta primers. Sequencing was performed with immunoSEQ multiplex PCR; in TCRdb, only in-frame clones are kept and a portion is missing. Of 95,000 to 100,000 clones listed, about three quarters are singletons. In the case of this clone: The target antigen is unknown.

Sequencing was carried out using PBMCs. The gene calls are TRBV30 and TRBJ1-2; a possible D gene is TRBD1 (5 bases). The source of this sequence is a man aged 55 to 69 in good health and CMV-seropositive. CDR3: CAWLTAGTVFNYGYTF. For the CDR3, the DNA is TGTGCCTGGCTAACAGCCGGGACTGTTTTTAACTATGGCTACACCTTC.